A single sample is the source of the 4 T cell receptor beta chains below, sequenced in a study of shared clonotypes between healthy human individuals. The repertoire was sequenced with immunoSEQ multiplex PCR; TCRdb's copy has only in-frame clones and lacks some. The data contain about 1.5 million clones, approximately 98% of them singletons. The sequencing sample was made of naive CD4+ T cells sorted from blood. Indicated subset: CD45RA+ positively selected. These receptors were collected from a man aged 25-40 years in good health.

J is TRBJ2-7 and V is TRBV9; weak D call: TRBD2 (5 bases). Trimming cost V 4 bases and J 5 bases, with 7 bases left between them. The CDR3 has 11 residues. Germline CDR1 and CDR2: SGDLS and YYNGEE. The CDR3 DNA sequence: TGTGCCAGCAGCAGCGGTGACGAGCAGTACTTC. This gives the protein CASSSGDEQYF.

V usage is TRBV5-1 and J usage is TRBJ1-1; 9 nucleotides align to TRBD1. V trimming: 0 bases; J trimming: 0 bases; junction bases outside the gene matches: 9. This CDR3 has 18 amino acids. Germline CDR1 reads SGHRS; CDR2 reads YFSETQ. The CDR3 reads CASSLAGTGLSMNTEAFF. The DNA of the CDR3 is TGCGCCAGCAGCTTGGCCGGGACAGGGCTCTCGATGAACACTGAAGCTTTCTTT.

The gene calls are TRBV9 and TRBJ2-2; no definite D call. The CDR3 length is 12 residues. The germline gives CDR1 SGDLS, CDR2 YYNGEE. The V end was cut by 4 bases, the J end by 4 bases, with 5 bases between. The CDR3 spells CASSSPTGELFF. The CDR3 DNA is TGTGCCAGCAGCTCCCCCACCGGGGAGCTGTTTTTT.

Note on this clone: The same CDR3 also results from other DNA sequences found in this sample. This chain joins TRBV5-6 and TRBJ1-2, with a weak D call TRBD1 (5 bases). CDR3 length: 14 residues. Trimming pared 0 bases from V and 4 bases from J, leaving 10 bases between. CDR1 and CDR2 (germline): SGHDT, YYEEEE. The DNA for the CDR3 is TGTGCCAGCAGCTTGGCGCAGGGTACCTATGGCTACACCTTC. It encodes CASSLAQGTYGYTF.